Below are 15 T cell receptor beta chains sequenced from a single sample in a study of shared T cell receptors in the human thymus. Assay: immunoSEQ multiplex PCR; the TCRdb copy retains only in-frame clones and omits some. The sample records roughly 660,000 clones, approximately 87% being singletons. These records were also assigned to another study, of human thymus T cells.

The material sequenced was thymocytes. Receptors originate from a boy younger than two with a congenital heart defect.

This clone is a singleton in its sample. The J gene is TRBJ2-1, the V gene TRBV7-6; D possibly corresponds to TRBD2 (5 bases). Trimming removed 3 bases at V and 4 bases at J, with 13 bases between. This CDR3 has 15 residues. Looked up from germline, CDR1 is SGHVS and CDR2 is FNYEAQ. CDR3 DNA: TGTGCCAGCAGCTTTGGGCACCGCGGGTACAATGAGCAGTTCTTC. Translated: CASSFGHRGYNEQFF.

The chain joins TRBV25-1 to TRBJ2-1; 8 bases are a match to TRBD1. The CDR3 is 13 amino acids. The trim removed 10 bases at V and 7 bases at J, leaving 9 bases unmatched. CDR1 and CDR2 from the germline V gene are MGHDK and SYGVNS. CDR3 DNA sequence: TGTGCCACCCCCGGGACAGGCCAAAATGAGCAGTTCTTC. It is translated as CATPGTGQNEQFF.

The chain has TRBV7-3 and TRBJ2-1; maybe TRBD2 (5 bases). CDR1 and CDR2 from the germline V gene are SGHTA and FQGTGA. Trimming removed 1 base at V and 9 bases at J, with 16 bases between. CDR3 size: 15 residues. The CDR3 spells CASSLKGWWEPEQFF. In DNA, the CDR3 is TGTGCCAGCAGCTTAAAGGGTTGGTGGGAGCCTGAGCAGTTCTTC.

The chain is built from TRBV28 and TRBJ1-1; 7 bases are a match to TRBD1. The ends lost 7 bases at V and 1 base at J; junction bases unmatched: 18. This CDR3 spans 18 amino acids. Per germline, CDR1 MDHEN and CDR2 SYDVKM. The CDR3 protein is CASNPHEQKGTENTEAFF. Written as DNA, the CDR3 is TGTGCCAGCAATCCCCATGAACAAAAAGGGACAGAGAACACTGAAGCTTTCTTT.

The V call is TRBV10-1, the J call TRBJ2-3; 7 nucleotides line up with TRBD2. V lost 2 bases and J lost 5; bases outside the gene matches: 10. The CDR3 spans 16 residues. CDR1 is WNHNN, CDR2 SYGVQD, per germline (reference sequence). The CDR3 DNA sequence: TGCGCCAGCAGTGAGCGGGAGGACTCAAAGAAAGATACGCAGTATTTT. Protein: CASSEREDSKKDTQYF.

The chain links TRBV11-2 to TRBJ2-5, with D tentatively TRBD2 (6 bases). The CDR3 extends over 15 amino acids. Germline V gives CDR1 SGHAT, CDR2 FQNNGV. Trimming stripped 2 bases from V and 5 bases from J, with 15 bases between. CDR3 bases: TGTGCCAGCAGCTTAACTGGCCCCGGAGGGGAGACCCAGTACTTC. Its translation: CASSLTGPGGETQYF. Supplemented by reference TRBV11-2 and TRBJ2-5, the full variable domain reads EAGVAQSPRYKIIEKRQSVAFWCNPISGHATLYWYQQILGQGPKLLIQFQNNGVVDDSQLPKDRFSAERLKGVDSTLKIQPAKLEDSAVYLCASSLTGPGGETQYFGPGTRLLVL.

The chain combines TRBV5-1 with TRBJ2-7; tentatively, D is TRBD1 (7 bases). The CDR3 sequence is 15 residues long. Germline V CDR1 and CDR2: SGHRS, YFSETQ. V lost 3 bases, J lost 1 base, and 14 bases lay in between. CDR3 nucleotide sequence: TGCGCCAGCAGCTCAGGGGGACTGGTATCCTACGAGCAGTACTTC. Translation: CASSSGGLVSYEQYF.

The chain combines TRBV7-2 with TRBJ2-7, with 8 bases aligning to TRBD2. CDR1 is SGHTA, CDR2 FQGNSA, per germline. J lost 2 bases, V lost 2 bases, and 5 bases had no gene match. The CDR3 loop spans 15 amino acids. The CDR3 loop is CASSLSTSGTYEQYF. In nucleotides, the CDR3 is TGTGCCAGCAGCTTATCCACTAGCGGAACCTACGAGCAGTACTTC.

This rearrangement joins TRBV19 to TRBJ1-1; 7 bases line up with TRBD1. The V segment lost 6 bases and the J segment 4 bases; nucleotides outside the gene matches: 11. The V gene's germline CDR1 is LNHDA and CDR2 SQIVND (reference sequence). The CDR3 totals 15 residues. CDR3 sequence: CASRLGTAVVTEAFF. The CDR3 region has the DNA TGTGCCAGTAGATTGGGGACAGCCGTGGTCACTGAAGCTTTCTTT.

The chain has TRBV28 and TRBJ2-3; 11 bases fit TRBD2. CDR3 length equals 17 residues. Germline V CDR1 and CDR2: MDHEN, SYDVKM. V gave up 5 bases and J gave up 3 bases; unmatched junction bases: 10. As DNA, the CDR3 is TGTGCCAGCAGTGCCCAAACTAGCGGGAGTCCGACAGATACGCAGTATTTT. Translating gives CASSAQTSGSPTDTQYF.

The chain links TRBV28 to TRBJ1-5, with a weak D call TRBD1 (6 bases). Germline CDR1 is MDHEN and CDR2 is SYDVKM. The ends were cut back, 2 bases at V and 0 bases at J, with 26 bases in the middle. This CDR3 has 21 residues. The CDR3 nucleotides read TGTGCCAGCAGTTTAAGGCTACGGAACAGGGCGTCGCCCTATAGCAATCAGCCCCAGCATTTT. This codes for CASSLRLRNRASPYSNQPQHF.

The V gene is TRBV4-3, the J gene TRBJ1-1, with D perhaps matching TRBD1 (5 bases). Between the trimmed V and J ends, which lost 0 bases and 1 base, there was a span of 18 bases. This CDR3 is built from 18 residues. Germline assignment: CDR1 LGHNA and CDR2 YSLEER. The CDR3 nucleotides are TGCGCCAGCAGCCAAGATTTGGGGCAGGGACTGACGAACACTGAAGCTTTCTTT. It encodes CASSQDLGQGLTNTEAFF.

The V call is TRBV27, the J call TRBJ1-5; unclear D gene. CDR1 and CDR2 (germline): MNHEY, SMNVEV (reference sequence). This CDR3 region has 14 residues. Trimming took off 0 bases at V and 5 bases at J, with 8 bases between the two ends. CDR3 protein: CASSLSSIHQPQHF. The CDR3 DNA follows: TGTGCCAGCAGTTTATCTAGCATTCATCAGCCCCAGCATTTT.

This clone was detected once. This chain connects TRBV5-4 to TRBJ2-1, with TRBD2 matching over 13 bases. The CDR3 loop spans 16 amino acids. Losses at the gene ends were 1 base for V and 9 bases for J; bases not matched to a gene: 7. CDR1 SGHNT and CDR2 YYREEE come from the germline V gene (reference sequence). The CDR3 is CASSLTGLAGVGEQFF. The CDR3 DNA is TGTGCCAGCAGCTTGACCGGACTAGCGGGAGTGGGTGAGCAGTTCTTC.

The genes are TRBV6-5 and TRBJ1-4; D ambiguous. Trimming left V 4 bases short and J 2 bases short, with 14 bases between. CDR3 length: 16 residues. CDR1 is MNHEY, CDR2 SVGAGI, per germline. The CDR3 loop is CASSFGPRGTNEKLFF. As DNA, the CDR3 is TGTGCCAGCAGTTTCGGGCCCCGCGGGACTAATGAAAAACTGTTTTTT.